This entry lists 29 T cell receptor beta chains sequenced from one sample in a study of T cells in Graves' hyperthyroidism and ophthalmopathy. RNA transcripts provided the source from which TCR beta CDR3 regions were amplified. Researchers ran a first-round RT-PCR on the TCR CDR3 using the HTBI primer set. TCRdb redid the calling of the multiplex PCR reads with MiXCR, one entry per CDR3 protein. In the table there are about 210,000 distinct CDR3 sequences, 17% of which are singletons. Sequenced sample: blood. The source is a man aged 45-65 years with Graves' hyperthyroidism.

V and J are TRBV2 and TRBJ2-7; D gene unclear. V dropped 1 base and J dropped 5 bases, with 15 bases sitting between them. This CDR3 has 15 residues. Germline V lookup: CDR1 SNHLY, CDR2 FYNNEI. The chain's CDR3 is CASSEGVLGSDEQYF. CDR3 nucleotides: TGTGCCAGCAGTGAAGGGGTTTTGGGTTCGGACGAGCAGTACTTC. The variable domain in full, completed from reference TRBV2 and TRBJ2-7, reads EPEVTQTPSHQVTQMGQEVILRCVPISNHLYFYWYRQILGQKVEFLVSFYNNEISEKSEIFDDQFSVERPDGSNFTLKIRSTKLEDSAMYFCASSEGVLGSDEQYFGPGTRLTVT.

This clonotype was observed many times. The V gene is TRBV11-3, the J gene TRBJ2-5, with TRBD2 identical over 10 bases. With 5 bases clipped from V and 3 bases from J, the junction kept 3 bases outside the gene matches. The CDR3 totals 14 residues. CDR1 is SGHNT, CDR2 YENEEA, per germline. CDR3 DNA: TGTGCCAGCAGCCTCGGACTAGCGGAAGAGACCCAGTACTTC. It is translated as CASSLGLAEETQYF. Complete variable domain (other parts from reference TRBV11-3 and TRBJ2-5): EAGVVQSPRYKIIEKKQPVAFWCNPISGHNTLYWYLQNLGQGPELLIRYENEEAVDDSQLPKDRFSAERLKGVDSTLKIQPAELGDSAVYLCASSLGLAEETQYFGPGTRLLVL.

This chain joins TRBV6-1 and TRBJ1-5; TRBD1 agrees at 9 bases. The CDR3 spans 15 residues. The J segment lost 8 bases and the V segment lost 6 bases, leaving 11 bases of the junction unmatched. The germline V gene encodes CDR1 MNHNS and CDR2 SASEGT. CDR3 sequence: CASRGTGQAGEPQHF. The CDR3 nucleotides read TGTGCCAGCAGGGGGACAGGGCAAGCAGGGGAGCCCCAGCATTTT.

This clonotype was counted many times. CDR3 sequence reads: CAWSVRSSSPPGIQYF. In DNA form, the CDR3 reads TGTGCCTGGAGTGTACGTTCTAGCTCCCCTCCTGGCATTCAGTACTTC. The chain links TRBV30 to TRBJ2-4; weak D call: TRBD2 (5 bases). CDR3 size: 16 residues. Germline loops: CDR1 GTSNPN, CDR2 SVGIG (reference sequence). Trimming cost V 0 bases and J 9 bases, with 21 bases left between them. Using reference TRBV30 and TRBJ2-4 for the parts outside the CDR3, the full variable domain is SQTIHQWPATLVQPVGSPLSLECTVEGTSNPNLYWYRQAAGRGLQLLFYSVGIGQISSEVPQNLSASRPQDRQFILSSKKLLLSDSGFYLCAWSVRSSSPPGIQYFGAGTRLSVL.

This clonotype has more than one count but fewer than ten. The rearrangement uses TRBV5-1 and TRBJ2-2, with D unclear. CDR3 length: 15 amino acids. Germline CDR1 is SGHRS and CDR2 is YFSETQ. V lost 1 base and J lost 4, with 11 bases in between. CDR3 bases: TGCGCCAGCAGCTTGTACGGCTCTGCCACCGGGGAGCTGTTTTTT. Protein: CASSLYGSATGELFF.

This clonotype was counted many times. The chain links TRBV7-9 to TRBJ2-5, with 8 nucleotides matching TRBD2. V trimming: 4 bases; J trimming: 5 bases; junction bases outside the gene matches: 15. CDR3 length equals 17 residues. In germline, CDR1 is SEHNR, CDR2 FQNEAQ (reference sequence). The CDR3 DNA follows: TGTGCCAGCAGCTCGGGATCAGGAGCGGGAGTCATGGAGACCCAGTACTTC. Protein: CASSSGSGAGVMETQYF.

This clonotype was seen a handful of times. The chain links TRBV9 to TRBJ2-1; 10 bases align to TRBD2. CDR1 and CDR2 (germline): SGDLS, YYNGEE. This CDR3 spans 16 amino acids. V shed 4 bases, J shed 0 bases, and the junction held 4 bases outside the gene matches. The CDR3 DNA is TGTGCCAGCAGCATAGCGGGAGGAATCTCCTACAATGAGCAGTTCTTC. This gives the protein CASSIAGGISYNEQFF. The full variable domain, its missing parts supplied by reference TRBV9 and TRBJ2-1, is DSGVTQTPKHLITATGQRVTLRCSPRSGDLSVYWYQQSLDQGLQFLIQYYNGEERAKGNILERFSAQQFPDLHSELNLSSLELGDSALYFCASSIAGGISYNEQFFGPGTRLTVL.

This clonotype has a count of ten or more. This chain connects TRBV20-1 to TRBJ2-7, with 9 bases that match TRBD2. This CDR3 is 16 amino acids long. The junction had 10 bases not matched to a gene; V was cut back by 0 bases and J by 4 bases. Germline V gene sequence: CDR1 DFQATT, CDR2 SNEGSKA (reference sequence). The CDR3 nucleotides are TGCAGTGCTAGAGACCCCCGCAGCGGGAGGAAGTACGAGCAGTACTTC. This sequence encodes CSARDPRSGRKYEQYF.

There are a few counts of this clonotype. The chain uses TRBV9 and TRBJ2-1, with TRBD2 matching 9 bases. This CDR3 is built from 15 residues. With 6 bases clipped from V and 1 base from J, the junction kept 5 bases outside the gene matches. Germline assignment: CDR1 SGDLS and CDR2 YYNGEE. The CDR3 bases are TGTGCCAGCAATTTAGCGGGAGCGTCCTACAATGAGCAGTTCTTC. Encoded protein: CASNLAGASYNEQFF.

There are many counts of this clonotype. The rearrangement links TRBV10-3 to TRBJ1-1; tentatively, D is TRBD1 (6 bases). Trimming took off 6 bases at V and 7 bases at J, with 15 bases between the two ends. Germline-derived CDR1 and CDR2 are ENHRY and SYGVKD. This CDR3 is 13 amino acids long. CDR3 loop: CAIRTDSAVEAFF. The CDR3 bases are TGTGCCATCAGGACGGACAGTGCTGTTGAAGCTTTCTTT.

In this sample, this clonotype turned up many times. The rearrangement uses TRBV20-1 and TRBJ2-3, with 7 bases identical to TRBD1. From germline, CDR1 is DFQATT and CDR2 SNEGSKA (reference sequence). J gave up 0 bases and V 5 bases, and 8 bases lay outside the gene matches. The length of the CDR3 is 15 residues. CDR3 protein: CSAVSRDSSTDTQYF. CDR3 nucleotide sequence: TGCAGTGCTGTTTCCCGGGACAGCAGCACAGATACGCAGTATTTT.

This clonotype was counted between two and nine times. The V gene is TRBV4-1, the J gene TRBJ1-5; D remains unclear. The CDR3 sequence is 15 residues long. Trimming removed 2 bases from V and 2 bases from J, with 10 bases in between. Germline V gives CDR1 MGHRA, CDR2 YSYEKL. The CDR3 DNA is TGCGCCAGCAGCCAACCTCGCATGGGCAATCAGCCCCAGCATTTT. It codes for CASSQPRMGNQPQHF.

This clonotype was observed a single time. The rearrangement joins TRBV6-1 to TRBJ2-5; 8 bases are shared with TRBD2. This CDR3 is 15 amino acids long. Unmatched junction bases numbered 8, after V lost 3 bases and J lost 5 bases. Germline CDR1 reads MNHNS; CDR2 reads SASEGT. CDR3 in amino acids: CASSEDSGNRETQYF. CDR3 bases: TGTGCCAGCAGTGAGGATAGCGGGAATCGGGAGACCCAGTACTTC.

Many counts were recorded for this clonotype. The V call is TRBV3-1, the J call TRBJ2-5; D might be TRBD1 (8 bases). From germline, CDR1 is LGHDT and CDR2 YNNKEL (reference sequence). The V end was cut by 3 bases, the J end by 4 bases, with 15 bases between. This CDR3 spans 15 amino acids. CDR3 residues: CASSHHRGGGETQYF. CDR3 bases: TGTGCCAGCAGCCATCACAGGGGGGGAGGAGAGACCCAGTACTTC.

This clonotype was seen repeatedly, ten times or more. The chain joins TRBV5-1 to TRBJ1-1; the D gene is possibly TRBD1 (6 bases). Germline V gene sequence: CDR1 SGHRS, CDR2 YFSETQ. V lost 4 bases, J lost 1 base, and 11 bases lay in between. The CDR3 runs 14 residues. This chain's CDR3 is CASSRDRPNTEAFF. The CDR3 nucleotides are TGCGCCAGCAGCCGTGACAGGCCGAACACTGAAGCTTTCTTT.

The V gene is TRBV7-2, the J gene TRBJ2-7; D call uncertain. Germline CDR1 SGHTA, CDR2 FQGNSA. Trimming left V 2 bases short and J 0 bases short, with 8 bases between. The CDR3 is 14 residues long. CDR3 bases: TGTGCCAGCAGCTTAATGTGGGACTCCTACGAGCAGTACTTC. Translating gives CASSLMWDSYEQYF.

This clonotype was counted at least ten times. V gene TRBV5-4 combines with J gene TRBJ1-2; 7 bases fit TRBD1. V shed 4 bases, J shed 8 bases, and the junction held 8 bases outside the gene matches. Germline CDR1 and CDR2: SGHNT and YYREEE (reference sequence). The CDR3 length is 13 residues. CDR3 in DNA: TGTGCCAGCAGCCTGACAGGGATGGGCGGCTACACCTTC. Its translation is CASSLTGMGGYTF.

This clonotype was seen ten or more times. The chain carries TRBV6-2 or TRBV6-3 and TRBJ2-3; 10 nucleotides agree with TRBD2. Germline lookup yields CDR1 MNHEY and CDR2 SVGEGT. There are 18 residues in the CDR3. V lost 0 bases to trimming and J lost 3 bases; unmatched junction nucleotides: 9. The CDR3 here is CASSYSALLAGTTDTQYF. DNA of the CDR3: TGTGCCAGCAGTTACTCAGCCTTACTAGCGGGGACAACAGATACGCAGTATTTT.

With regard to this clonotype: A much larger clone is a single base away; this may be a read error. CDR3 nucleotide sequence: TGTGCCAGCAGAGGACAGGGGGACTATGGCTACACCTTC. Protein sequence: CASRGQGDYGYTF. V gene TRBV6-1 combines with J gene TRBJ1-2; 10 nucleotides match TRBD1. With V trimmed by 6 bases and J by 3 bases, 1 base remained unmatched. This CDR3 region has 13 residues. CDR1 is MNHNS, CDR2 SASEGT, per germline.

There are many counts of this clonotype. The chain is built from TRBV15 and TRBJ1-4, with D uncertain. The length of the CDR3 is 14 residues. V was shortened by 4 bases and J by 8 bases, with 14 bases between the two germline ends. Germline CDR1 LNHNV, CDR2 YYDKDF (reference sequence). The CDR3: CATSMGIAGEKLFF. The CDR3 region has the DNA TGTGCCACCAGCATGGGAATTGCGGGCGAAAAACTGTTTTTT.

The rearrangement uses TRBV12-3 or TRBV12-4 and TRBJ2-1; the D gene is possibly TRBD2 (7 bases). CDR3 size: 14 residues. The V and J ends lost 7 bases and 2 bases respectively, with 12 bases between them. As DNA, the CDR3 is TGTGCCAGCAATTGGGGGGGCCCCTACAATGAGCAGTTCTTC. This sequence encodes CASNWGGPYNEQFF.

V is TRBV5-8 and J is TRBJ2-1; 11 bases match TRBD2. The junction had 5 bases not matched to a gene; V was cut back by 1 base and J by 8 bases. The CDR3 sequence is 15 residues long. Germline values: CDR1 SGHTS, CDR2 YDEGEE. The CDR3 sequence: CASSLTSGRIDEQFF. The DNA of the CDR3 is TGTGCCAGCAGCTTGACTAGCGGGAGAATTGATGAGCAGTTCTTC.

This chain uses TRBV12-3 or TRBV12-4 with TRBJ2-2; the D gene is possibly TRBD1 (5 bases). Trimming took 0 bases from V and 6 from J, leaving 8 bases between them. The CDR3 totals 14 residues. The CDR3 loop is CASSLALGAGELFF. In DNA form, the CDR3 reads TGTGCCAGCAGTTTAGCCCTAGGGGCCGGGGAGCTGTTTTTT.

In its sample, this clonotype was seen many times. The chain combines TRBV12-3 or TRBV12-4 with TRBJ2-1; D perhaps matches TRBD2 (6 bases). Trimming removed 6 bases from V and 4 bases from J, with 16 bases in between. The CDR3 loop spans 15 amino acids. The CDR3 nucleotides read TGTGCCAGCAGCGGCCGGGAGAGGGGATACAATGAGCAGTTCTTC. Translating it yields CASSGRERGYNEQFF.

The chain links TRBV20-1 to TRBJ1-1; the D is unclear. V was clipped by 5 bases and J by 1 base, with 11 bases between them. Per the germline V gene, CDR1 is DFQATT and CDR2 is SNEGSKA (reference sequence). The CDR3 covers 13 residues. The CDR3 DNA follows: TGCAGTGCTTCCCCCGTTACGAACACTGAAGCTTTCTTT. This gives the protein CSASPVTNTEAFF.

The V and J genes are TRBV30 and TRBJ1-5, with D perhaps matching TRBD1 (5 bases). CDR1 GTSNPN and CDR2 SVGIG come from the germline V gene (reference sequence). The length of the CDR3 is 13 residues. The V gene lost 4 bases and the J gene lost 7 bases, with 14 bases spanning the gap. The chain's CDR3 is CAWNGGGDQPQHF. The DNA for the CDR3 is TGTGCCTGGAATGGTGGAGGGGACCAGCCCCAGCATTTT.

This clonotype occurred many times. The chain couples TRBV11-2 to TRBJ2-2; D not certain. Germline V gives CDR1 SGHAT, CDR2 FQNNGV. The CDR3 has 14 residues. V dropped 5 bases and J dropped 0 bases, with 7 bases sitting between them. As DNA, the CDR3 is TGTGCCAGCAGCCCCTCTACGAACACCGGGGAGCTGTTTTTT. Its protein is CASSPSTNTGELFF.

This clonotype showed up just a few times. CDR3 DNA: TGTGCCATCAGCCAGGGAGCGTTGGAAAAACTGTTTTTT. Amino acid sequence: CAISQGALEKLFF. The V gene is TRBV10-3, the J gene TRBJ1-4; D possibly corresponds to TRBD1 (5 bases). Trimming shortened V by 6 bases and J by 8 bases, and 13 bases separated the two germline ends. Germline loops: CDR1 ENHRY, CDR2 SYGVKD. The CDR3 sequence is 13 residues long.

This clonotype was detected many times. The chain combines TRBV20-1 with TRBJ1-1; possibly TRBD1 for D (5 bases). Germline CDR1 reads DFQATT; CDR2 reads SNEGSKA (reference sequence). The CDR3 totals 13 residues. Deletions cut 3 bases from V and 3 bases from J, with 11 bases between. The CDR3: CSASKGGDTEAFF. The CDR3 region has the DNA TGCAGTGCTAGTAAGGGAGGGGACACTGAAGCTTTCTTT.